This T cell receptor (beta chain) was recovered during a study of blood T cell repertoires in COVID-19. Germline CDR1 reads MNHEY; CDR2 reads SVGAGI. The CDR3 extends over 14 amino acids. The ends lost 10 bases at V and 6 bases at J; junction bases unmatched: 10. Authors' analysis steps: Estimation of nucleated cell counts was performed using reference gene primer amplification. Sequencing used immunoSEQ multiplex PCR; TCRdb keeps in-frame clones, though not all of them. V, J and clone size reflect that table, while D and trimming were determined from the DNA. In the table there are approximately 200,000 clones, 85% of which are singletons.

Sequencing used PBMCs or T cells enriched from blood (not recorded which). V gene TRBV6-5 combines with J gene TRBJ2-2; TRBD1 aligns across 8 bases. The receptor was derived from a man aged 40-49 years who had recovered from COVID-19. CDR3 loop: CAISWTGLAGELFF. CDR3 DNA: TGTGCCATCTCGTGGACAGGGTTGGCCGGGGAGCTGTTTTTT.